This T cell receptor beta chain was captured by sequencing in a study of blood T cells in healthy people across ages. Study-wide points: Among long-lived donors, naive CD4+ cells were more numerous and diversity higher than in aged donors.

The table lists this clonotype with a few counts. Its antigen is not identified. Using a J-beta primer mix together with a sample-barcoded 5' primer, a second PCR was run for about 6 to 12 cycles. One entry per CDR3 protein, called by TCRdb with MiXCR from the 5' RACE reads. Seen here are just under 550,000 distinct CDR3 sequences, less than 25% observed once, and the top ten hold roughly 10%. Trimming took off 2 bases at V and 3 bases at J, with 12 bases between the two ends. CDR3 length: 14 residues. The germline V gene encodes CDR1 SGHRS and CDR2 YFSETQ. The same data also contributed to another study, on T cells of mothers and their children. This second study notes: At a sensitivity of approximately 100 clones per million clonotypes, no persistent microchimeric T cell clones appeared.

This sequence originates from a boy younger than 18 in good health. The chain combines TRBV5-1 with TRBJ2-7; TRBD1 might be the D (5 bases). The specimen sequenced was blood. Here the CDR3 reads CASSFRTGIYEQYF. CDR3 DNA sequence: TGCGCCAGCAGCTTCCGTACAGGTATCTACGAGCAGTACTTC.